The next 25 T cell receptor beta chains were all read from a single sample in a study of shared clonotypes between healthy human individuals. CD8 cells regarded as naive lacked CD45RO, were positively chosen for CCR7, and omitted terminally differentiated effector memory CD45RA+ cells. The data were produced by immunoSEQ multiplex PCR, yet TCRdb's version contains in-frame clones alone and is incomplete. This table holds over 2 million clones, roughly 95% found once. The sequenced sample consisted of naive CD8+ T cells sorted from blood. These receptors were collected from a man younger than 35 in good health.

CDR3 sequence (DNA): TGTGCCAGCAGCCTGCCAGCGGATAATCTGGAGACCCAGTACTTC. Translated, it gives CASSLPADNLETQYF. The chain is built from TRBV28 and TRBJ2-5; possible D gene TRBD2, 5 bases. V gave up 6 bases and J gave up 5 bases, with 19 bases separating them. Per germline, CDR1 MDHEN and CDR2 SYDVKM. This CDR3 is 15 amino acids long. Based on the CDR3 plus reference TRBV28 and TRBJ2-5, the full variable domain is DVKVTQSSRYLVKRTGEKVFLECVQDMDHENMFWYRQDPGLGLRLIYFSYDVKMKEKGDIPEGYSVSREKKERFSLILESASTNQTSMYLCASSLPADNLETQYFGPGTRLLVL.

This chain uses TRBV28 with TRBJ1-4; tentative D call: TRBD1 (5 bases). The length of the CDR3 is 15 residues. Trimming removed 5 bases at V and 2 bases at J, with 12 bases between. Germline CDR1 is MDHEN and CDR2 is SYDVKM. The CDR3 region is CASSPQGETNEKLFF. As DNA, the CDR3 is TGTGCCAGCAGTCCCCAGGGAGAGACTAATGAAAAACTGTTTTTT.

This rearrangement joins TRBV13 to TRBJ2-3, with 9 positions matching TRBD2. The CDR3 covers 17 residues. Losses at the gene ends were 0 bases for V and 4 bases for J; bases not matched to a gene: 8. Germline assignment: CDR1 PRHDT and CDR2 FYEKMQ (reference sequence). The CDR3 sequence is CASSLGQAGGPADTQYF. As DNA, the CDR3 is TGTGCCAGCAGCTTAGGACAAGCGGGAGGCCCGGCAGATACGCAGTATTTT.

The chain uses TRBV20-1 and TRBJ1-1; D not resolved. Deletions cut 7 bases from V and 0 bases from J, with 6 bases between. The germline V gene has CDR1 DFQATT and CDR2 SNEGSKA (reference sequence). The CDR3 totals 11 residues. The CDR3 here is CSGTLNTEAFF. In DNA, the CDR3 is TGCAGTGGCACACTGAACACTGAAGCTTTCTTT.

Worth noting for this clone: Other DNA sequences within the sample encode an identical CDR3. This chain links TRBV27 with TRBJ1-6; 7 bases are shared with TRBD1. In germline, CDR1 is MNHEY, CDR2 SMNVEV (reference sequence). There are 14 residues in the CDR3. With 0 bases clipped from V and 10 bases from J, the junction kept 3 bases outside the gene matches. DNA for the CDR3: TGTGCCAGCAGTTTATCAGGGGGCAGGTCACCCCTCCACTTT. Translated: CASSLSGGRSPLHF.

The CDR3 is CASSGSDSYEQYF. CDR3 DNA sequence: TGTGCCAGCAGCGGCAGCGACTCCTACGAGCAGTACTTC. The chain links TRBV9 to TRBJ2-7; D not resolved. This CDR3 has 13 residues. V lost 3 bases and J lost 0, with 7 bases in between. Germline V gives CDR1 SGDLS, CDR2 YYNGEE. Drawing the rest from reference TRBV9 and TRBJ2-7, the complete variable domain is DSGVTQTPKHLITATGQRVTLRCSPRSGDLSVYWYQQSLDQGLQFLIQYYNGEERAKGNILERFSAQQFPDLHSELNLSSLELGDSALYFCASSGSDSYEQYFGPGTRLTVT.

The chain has TRBV27 and TRBJ2-7; TRBD1 or TRBD2 may be the D gene (5 bases each). Trimming cost V 2 bases and J 2 bases, with 16 bases left between them. This CDR3 has 16 residues. Looked up from germline, CDR1 is MNHEY and CDR2 is SMNVEV (reference sequence). The CDR3 is CASSLEAGTLPYEQYF. In DNA, the CDR3 is TGTGCCAGCAGTTTAGAGGCAGGGACCCTCCCCTACGAGCAGTACTTC.

The rearrangement joins TRBV5-1 to TRBJ2-6, with D tentatively TRBD2 (5 bases). CDR1 is SGHRS and CDR2 is YFSETQ in the germline V gene. The CDR3 covers 18 residues. V lost 0 bases and J 2 bases, leaving 15 bases between the germline ends. The CDR3 DNA is TGCGCCAGCAGCTTGGAACCCCAGGACTGGACTGGGGCCAACGTCCTGACTTTC. This translates into CASSLEPQDWTGANVLTF. The full variable domain, in which reference TRBV5-1 and TRBJ2-6 provide the parts outside the CDR3, is KAGVTQTPRYLIKTRGQQVTLSCSPISGHRSVSWYQQTPGQGLQFLFEYFSETQRNKGNFPGRFSGRQFSNSRSEMNVSTLELGDSALYLCASSLEPQDWTGANVLTFGAGSRLTVL.

Points on this clone: The sample has other DNA sequences that encode this CDR3 too. DNA for the CDR3: TGTGCCAGCAGTTTATCCTCTAGCACAGATACGCAGTATTTT. This sequence encodes CASSLSSSTDTQYF. The chain links TRBV27 to TRBJ2-3; D is undetermined. V lost 0 bases, J lost 0 bases, and 4 bases lay in between. Germline CDR1 MNHEY, CDR2 SMNVEV (reference sequence). This CDR3 region has 14 residues.

Regarding this clone: One end of the junction does not line up with germline, which may come from a read error. J is TRBJ2-3 and V is TRBV11-2; TRBD2 is a possible D gene (5 bases). In germline, CDR1 is SGHAT, CDR2 FQNNGV. CDR3 size: 15 residues. CDR3: CASNLEGLGVDTQYF. CDR3 sequence (DNA): TGTGCCAGCAACTTAGAGGGTCTGGGTGTAGATACGCAGTATTTT. Complete variable domain (other parts from reference TRBV11-2 and TRBJ2-3): EAGVAQSPRYKIIEKRQSVAFWCNPISGHATLYWYQQILGQGPKLLIQFQNNGVVDDSQLPKDRFSAERLKGVDSTLKIQPAKLEDSAVYLCASNLEGLGVDTQYFGPGTRLTVL.

On this clone: Other DNA sequences in the sample encode the same CDR3. V gene TRBV10-1 combines with J gene TRBJ2-1; D may match TRBD1 or TRBD2 (5 bases each). This CDR3 is built from 13 residues. Deletions cut 2 bases from V and 3 bases from J, with 5 bases between. Germline CDR1 reads WNHNN; CDR2 reads SYGVQD (reference sequence). The CDR3 protein is CASSEGGYNEQFF. CDR3 DNA sequence: TGCGCCAGCAGTGAGGGGGGCTACAATGAGCAGTTCTTC.

On this clone itself: The sample contains more than one DNA sequence encoding this CDR3. V gene TRBV6-5 combines with J gene TRBJ2-5, with no clear D. The ends were cut back, 4 bases at V and 2 bases at J, with 8 bases in the middle. The CDR3 is 13 residues long. The germline V gene has CDR1 MNHEY and CDR2 SVGAGI. CDR3 in amino acids: CASSSGSQETQYF. The DNA for the CDR3 is TGTGCCAGCAGTTCCGGGTCACAAGAGACCCAGTACTTC.

The rearrangement uses TRBV6-6 and TRBJ1-5; D call uncertain. Trimming shortened V by 9 bases and J by 3 bases, and 12 bases separated the two germline ends. Germline CDR1 MNHNY, CDR2 SVGAGI (reference sequence). The CDR3 is made up of 13 amino acids. CDR3 amino acids: CASSSAANQPQHF. CDR3 sequence (DNA): TGTGCCAGTTCCTCCGCTGCCAATCAGCCCCAGCATTTT.

This clone was recorded only once. The chain carries TRBV11-2 and TRBJ2-4, with 9 positions matching TRBD1. CDR3 length: 15 residues. The junction had 4 bases not matched to a gene; V was cut back by 1 base and J by 6 bases. Germline V CDR1 and CDR2: SGHAT, FQNNGV. CDR3 coding DNA: TGTGCCAGCAGCTTAGGCCCGACAGGGGGAAACATTCAGTACTTC. Translating it yields CASSLGPTGGNIQYF.

This clone came up once. Within the sample, other DNA sequences also encode this same CDR3. This chain uses TRBV9 with TRBJ2-7, with D maybe TRBD1 (5 bases). V was pared by 3 bases and J by 0 bases, with 7 bases between. Germline V gene data show CDR1 as SGDLS and CDR2 as YYNGEE. This CDR3 comprises 13 residues. Here the CDR3 DNA reads TGTGCCAGCAGCGAGGGGATCTCCTACGAGCAGTACTTC. Protein: CASSEGISYEQYF.

The chain has TRBV9 and TRBJ1-2; possible D gene TRBD1, 5 bases. CDR3 length: 11 amino acids. Trimming shortened V by 8 bases and J by 8 bases, and 13 bases separated the two germline ends. Germline V lookup: CDR1 SGDLS, CDR2 YYNGEE. CDR3 nucleotide sequence: TGTGCCAGTGAAGGGGCTACGGGCTACACCTTC. Protein product: CASEGATGYTF.

This clone was found a few times. Additional DNA sequences in this sample encode the identical CDR3. The J gene is TRBJ1-1, the V gene TRBV7-9; D uncertain. Germline V gene sequence: CDR1 SEHNR, CDR2 FQNEAQ (reference sequence). The CDR3 loop spans 10 amino acids. V was shortened by 1 base and J by 8 bases, with 2 bases between the two germline ends. Written as DNA, the CDR3 is TGTGCCAGCAGCTTAGTAGAAGCTTTCTTT. This codes for CASSLVEAFF.

The chain uses TRBV4-1 and TRBJ2-1, with 8 bases fitting TRBD2. Germline values: CDR1 MGHRA, CDR2 YSYEKL. The CDR3 is made up of 13 amino acids. Losses at the gene ends were 5 bases for V and 7 bases for J; bases not matched to a gene: 4. In DNA form, the CDR3 reads TGCGCCAGCAGCTTCGGGGGGGTAAATGAGCAGTTCTTC. Translated: CASSFGGVNEQFF.

The rearrangement links TRBV29-1 to TRBJ2-7; 8 bases are shared with TRBD1. The V segment lost 3 bases and the J segment 4 bases; nucleotides outside the gene matches: 5. CDR1 and CDR2 (germline): SQVTM, ANQGSEA. The CDR3 covers 13 residues. CDR3 sequence reads: CSVETGAVYEQYF. The CDR3, as DNA: TGCAGCGTTGAGACAGGGGCGGTTTACGAGCAGTACTTC.

This sequence joins TRBV29-1 and TRBJ2-7; maybe TRBD1 (5 bases). The germline V gene has CDR1 SQVTM and CDR2 ANQGSEA. Trimming left V 2 bases short and J 7 bases short, with 15 bases between. The CDR3 is 13 residues long. CDR3 nucleotides: TGCAGCGTTGAACGAACGGACAATCTTGAGCAGTACTTC. Translation: CSVERTDNLEQYF.

V and J are TRBV11-1 and TRBJ2-1; 7 bases are a match to TRBD1. The trim removed 5 bases at V and 10 bases at J, leaving 2 bases unmatched. Germline V gene lookup returns CDR1 SGHAT and CDR2 FQDESV (reference sequence). The CDR3 spans 11 residues. The CDR3 reads CASSQGEEQFF. The CDR3, as DNA: TGTGCCAGCAGCCAGGGGGAGGAGCAGTTCTTC.

Notes on this clone: The same CDR3 can be traced to other DNA sequences in this sample. This rearrangement joins TRBV27 to TRBJ1-5; D remains unclear. Trimming cost V 3 bases and J 4 bases, with 7 bases left between them. There are 13 residues in the CDR3. The germline V gene has CDR1 MNHEY and CDR2 SMNVEV (reference sequence). Here the CDR3 reads CASSFTGNQPQHF. DNA of the CDR3: TGTGCCAGCAGTTTCACCGGGAATCAGCCCCAGCATTTT.

In DNA form, the CDR3 reads TGTGCCAGCCTGGGACTAGCGTCCACCGGGGAGCTGTTTTTT. Protein: CASLGLASTGELFF. The chain couples TRBV7-9 to TRBJ2-2; 10 bases fit TRBD2. After removal of 8 bases from V and 4 bases from J, the junction contained 4 bases not matched to a gene. This CDR3 is built from 14 residues. CDR1 is SEHNR, CDR2 FQNEAQ, per germline (reference sequence).

The chain recombines TRBV19 with TRBJ2-7, with a possible D match to TRBD2 (5 bases). This CDR3 region has 15 residues. Per the germline V gene, CDR1 is LNHDA and CDR2 is SQIVND (reference sequence). V was clipped by 1 base and J by 6 bases, with 16 bases between them. Written as DNA, the CDR3 is TGTGCCAGTAGTATAGTAATGGGGAGCGGCGGCGAGCAGTACTTC. Amino acids: CASSIVMGSGGEQYF.

The J gene is TRBJ2-2, the V gene TRBV11-3, with no clear D. There are 15 residues in the CDR3. CDR1 and CDR2 (germline): SGHNT, YENEEA. The germline V and J ends were trimmed by 0 bases and 10 bases, with 15 bases remaining between them. The CDR3 sequence is CASSLDGAYGEELFF. CDR3 DNA sequence: TGTGCCAGCAGCTTAGATGGAGCCTATGGGGAGGAGCTGTTTTTT.